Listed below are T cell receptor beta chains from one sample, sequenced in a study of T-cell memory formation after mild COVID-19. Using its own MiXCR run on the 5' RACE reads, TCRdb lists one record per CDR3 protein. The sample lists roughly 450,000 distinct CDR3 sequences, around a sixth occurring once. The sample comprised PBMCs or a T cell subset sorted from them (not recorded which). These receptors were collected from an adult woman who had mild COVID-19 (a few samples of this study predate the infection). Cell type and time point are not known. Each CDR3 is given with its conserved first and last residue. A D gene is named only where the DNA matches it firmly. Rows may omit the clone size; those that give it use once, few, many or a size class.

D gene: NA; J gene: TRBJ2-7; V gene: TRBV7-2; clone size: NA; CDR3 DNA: TGTGCCAGCAGCTCCAGGGAGCGCCACGAGCAGTACTTC; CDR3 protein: CASSSRERHEQYF
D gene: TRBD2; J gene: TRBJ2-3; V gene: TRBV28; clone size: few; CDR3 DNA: TGTGCCAGCAGCAATCTAGCGGGAGGGGTGGAGTATTTT; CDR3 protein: CASSNLAGGVEYF
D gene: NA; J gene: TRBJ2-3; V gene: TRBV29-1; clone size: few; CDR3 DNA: TGCAGCGTTGTTGACAGTAGGGCAGATACGCAGTATTTT; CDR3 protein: CSVVDSRADTQYF
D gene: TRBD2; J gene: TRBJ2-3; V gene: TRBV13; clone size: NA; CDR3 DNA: TGTGCCAGCAGCGGGAGGTTGAGACTAGCGGGGGAATCTAGCACAGATACGCAGTATTTT; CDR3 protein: CASSGRLRLAGESSTDTQYF
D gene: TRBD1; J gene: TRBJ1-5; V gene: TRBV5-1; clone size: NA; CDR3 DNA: TGCGCCAGCAGCATCGGGGACAGGGCTTGGGGCAATCAGCCCCAGCAATTT; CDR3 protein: CASSIGDRAWGNQPQQF
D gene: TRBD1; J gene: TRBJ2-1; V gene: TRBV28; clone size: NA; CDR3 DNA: TGTGCCAGCAGTTTTGGGGGACAGGGGCGCAATGAGCAGTTCTTC; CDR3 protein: CASSFGGQGRNEQFF
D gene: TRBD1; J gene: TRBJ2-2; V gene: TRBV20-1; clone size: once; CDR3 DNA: TGCAGTGCGTACGGACAGGGGGCGTTTACCGGGGAGCTGTTTTTT; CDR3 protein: CSAYGQGAFTGELFF
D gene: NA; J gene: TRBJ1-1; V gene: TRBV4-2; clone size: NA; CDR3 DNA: TGTGCCAGCAGCCAAGATGGGGAGAACACTGAAGCTTTCTTT; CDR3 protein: CASSQDGENTEAFF
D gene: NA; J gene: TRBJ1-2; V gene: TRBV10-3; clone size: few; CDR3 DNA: TGTGCCATCAGTGACCTGAACAGGGACTATGGCTACACCTTC; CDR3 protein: CAISDLNRDYGYTF
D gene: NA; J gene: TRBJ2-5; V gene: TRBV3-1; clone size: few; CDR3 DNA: TGTGCCAGCAGCCAAGAAAGCACCCAAGAGACCCAGTACTTC; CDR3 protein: CASSQESTQETQYF
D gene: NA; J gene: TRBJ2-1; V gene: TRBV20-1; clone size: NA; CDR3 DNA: TGCAGTGGTAACCGGGACTCCAAAGATGAGCAGTTCTTC; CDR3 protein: CSGNRDSKDEQFF
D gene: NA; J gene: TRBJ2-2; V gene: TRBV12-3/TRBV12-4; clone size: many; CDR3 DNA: TGTGCCAGCAGTGACTCCAACACCGGGGAGCTGTTTTTT; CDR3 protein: CASSDSNTGELFF
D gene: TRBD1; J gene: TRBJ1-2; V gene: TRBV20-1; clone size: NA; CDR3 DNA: TGCAGTGCTCTAGCCGACGACAGGGGGGACTATGGCTACACCTTC; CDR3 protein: CSALADDRGDYGYTF
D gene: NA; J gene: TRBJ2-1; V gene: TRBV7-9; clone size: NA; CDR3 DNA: TGTGCCAGCAGCTTTTCTAGCGCCAATGAGCAGTTCTTC; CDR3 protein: CASSFSSANEQFF
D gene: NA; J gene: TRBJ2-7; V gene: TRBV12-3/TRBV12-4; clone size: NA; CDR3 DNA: TGTGCCAGCAGTCAGGGGACAACCTACGAGCAGTACTTC; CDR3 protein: CASSQGTTYEQYF
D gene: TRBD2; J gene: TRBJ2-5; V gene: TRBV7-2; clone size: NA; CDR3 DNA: TGTGCCAGCAGCTTAGGGACTAGCGGGAGGGGTGAGACCCAGTACTTC; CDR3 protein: CASSLGTSGRGETQYF
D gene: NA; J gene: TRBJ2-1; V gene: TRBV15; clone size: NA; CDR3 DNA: TGTGCCACCAGCCGACCCACCCACGGCTACAATGAGCAGTTCTTC; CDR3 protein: CATSRPTHGYNEQFF
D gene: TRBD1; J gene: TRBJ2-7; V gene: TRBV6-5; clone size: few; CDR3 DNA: TGTGCCAGCAGTCGGTGGGGACAGGACCCCTACGAGCAGTACTTC; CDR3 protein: CASSRWGQDPYEQYF
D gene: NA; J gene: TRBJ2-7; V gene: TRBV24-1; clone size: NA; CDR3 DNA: TGTGCCACCAGCGCTCGGGACACAACCTACGAGCAGTACTTC; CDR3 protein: CATSARDTTYEQYF
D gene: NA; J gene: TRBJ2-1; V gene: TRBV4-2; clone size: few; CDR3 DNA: TGTGCCAGCAGCCAAGAGGCGGGGGCCCTCTACAATGAGCAGTTCTTC; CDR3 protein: CASSQEAGALYNEQFF
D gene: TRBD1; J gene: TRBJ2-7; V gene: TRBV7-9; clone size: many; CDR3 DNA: TGTGCCAGCAGCGCGACAGGGGACGAGCAGTACTTC; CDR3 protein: CASSATGDEQYF
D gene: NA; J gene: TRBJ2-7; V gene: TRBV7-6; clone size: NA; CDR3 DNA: TGTGCCAGCAGCCCGCGGGTTGGCCAGACCCCCTACGAGCAGTACTTC; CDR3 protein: CASSPRVGQTPYEQYF
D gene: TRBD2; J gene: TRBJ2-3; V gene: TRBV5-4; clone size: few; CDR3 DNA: TGTGCCAGCAGCACGGGGGGAGTGGATACGCAGTATTTT; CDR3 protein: CASSTGGVDTQYF
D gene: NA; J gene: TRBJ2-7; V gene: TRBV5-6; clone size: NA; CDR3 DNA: TGTGCCAGCAGCTCCCGCCCGACGGTAACCTACGAGCAGTACTTC; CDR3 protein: CASSSRPTVTYEQYF
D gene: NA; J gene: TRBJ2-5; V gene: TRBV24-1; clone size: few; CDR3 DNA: TGTGCCACCAGTGACTCCCAAGAGACCCAGTACTTC; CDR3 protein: CATSDSQETQYF
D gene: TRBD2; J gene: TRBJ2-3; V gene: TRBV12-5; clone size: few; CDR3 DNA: TGTGCTAGTGGTCTGGGACTAGCGGGACGAGATACGCAGTATTTT; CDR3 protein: CASGLGLAGRDTQYF
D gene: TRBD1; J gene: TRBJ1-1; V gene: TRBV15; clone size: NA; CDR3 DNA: TGTGCCACCAGCATCGGGCCCGGACAGGGTAGCGCTGAAGCTTTCTTT; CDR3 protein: CATSIGPGQGSAEAFF
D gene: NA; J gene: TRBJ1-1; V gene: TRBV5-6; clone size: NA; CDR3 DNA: TGTGCCAGCACCGGACAGTATTTCACTGAAGCTTTCTTT; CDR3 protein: CASTGQYFTEAFF
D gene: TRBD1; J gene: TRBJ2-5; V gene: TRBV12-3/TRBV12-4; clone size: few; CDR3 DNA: TGTGCCAGCAGTCCTCGGACAGGGTTTGAAGAGACCCAGTACTTC; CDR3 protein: CASSPRTGFEETQYF
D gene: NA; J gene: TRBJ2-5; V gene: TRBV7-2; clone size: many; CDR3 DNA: TGTGCCAGCAGCTTCCCGCGGACCCTTGGGCAAGAGACCCAGTACTTC; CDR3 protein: CASSFPRTLGQETQYF
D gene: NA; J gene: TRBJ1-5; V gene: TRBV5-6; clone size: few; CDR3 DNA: TGTGCCAGCAGCTTGCAATTGACAGTAGCGCAGCCCCAGCATTTT; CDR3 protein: CASSLQLTVAQPQHF
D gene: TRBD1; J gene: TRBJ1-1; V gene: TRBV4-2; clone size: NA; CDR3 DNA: TGTGCCAGCAGCCCGGCCGGGGCAGGGGGCACTGAAGCTTTCTTT; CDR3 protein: CASSPAGAGGTEAFF
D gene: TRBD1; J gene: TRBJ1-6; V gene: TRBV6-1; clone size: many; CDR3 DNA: TGTGCCAGCAGTGCTTCCCGGGACAGCTATAATTCACCCCTCCACTTT; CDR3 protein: CASSASRDSYNSPLHF
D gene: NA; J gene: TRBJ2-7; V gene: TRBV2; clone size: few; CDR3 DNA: TGTGCCAGCAGACTAGCCCACCACTACGAGCAGTACTTC; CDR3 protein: CASRLAHHYEQYF
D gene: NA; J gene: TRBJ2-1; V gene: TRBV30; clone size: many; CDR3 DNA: TGTGCCTGGAGTGTGGGGGTGCCCTACAATGAGCAGTTCTTC; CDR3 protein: CAWSVGVPYNEQFF
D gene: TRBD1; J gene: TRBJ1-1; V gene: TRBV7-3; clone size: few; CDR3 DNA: TGTGCCAGCAGCTTATGGACAGGGGGCGCGGGGAACACTGAAGCTTTCTTT; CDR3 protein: CASSLWTGGAGNTEAFF
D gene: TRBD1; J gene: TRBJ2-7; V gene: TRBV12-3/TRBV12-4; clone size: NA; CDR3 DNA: TGTGCCAGCAGTTTAACGACAGGGGGCGAGCAGTACTTC; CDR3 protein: CASSLTTGGEQYF
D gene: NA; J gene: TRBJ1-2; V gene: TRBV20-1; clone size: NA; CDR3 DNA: TGCAGTGCTTGGGCCCTGAGATATGGCTACACCTTC; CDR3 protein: CSAWALRYGYTF
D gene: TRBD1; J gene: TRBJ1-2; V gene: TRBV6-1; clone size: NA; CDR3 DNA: TGTGCCAGCCGAAGGGCAGGGGGCTATGGCTACACCTTC; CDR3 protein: CASRRAGGYGYTF
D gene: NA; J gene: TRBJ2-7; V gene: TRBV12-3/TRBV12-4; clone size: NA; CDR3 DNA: TGTGCCAGCAGTTTGTGGGACAAGCCCTACGAGCAGTACTTC; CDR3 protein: CASSLWDKPYEQYF
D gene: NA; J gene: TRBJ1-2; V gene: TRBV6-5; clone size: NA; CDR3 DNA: TGTGCCAGCAGTTCGGGCAGGTCGGGCTATGGCTACACCTTC; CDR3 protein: CASSSGRSGYGYTF
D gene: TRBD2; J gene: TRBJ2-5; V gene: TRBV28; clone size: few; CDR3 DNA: TGTGCCAGCAGTTTGCGGGGGTCGTACCAAGAGACCCAGTACTTC; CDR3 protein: CASSLRGSYQETQYF
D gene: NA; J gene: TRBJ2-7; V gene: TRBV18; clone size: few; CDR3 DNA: TGTGCCAGCTCACCCGTTCGTGGGGTCGACGAGCAGTACTTC; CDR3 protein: CASSPVRGVDEQYF
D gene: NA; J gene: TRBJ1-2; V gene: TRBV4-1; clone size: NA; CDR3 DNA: TGCGCCAGCAGCCAAGATTACCGAGACTATGGCTACACCTTC; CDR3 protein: CASSQDYRDYGYTF
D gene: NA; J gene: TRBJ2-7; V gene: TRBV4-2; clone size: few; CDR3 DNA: TGTGCCAGCAGCCAAGATTCTAGCCTGCTCTCCTACGAGCAGTACTTC; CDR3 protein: CASSQDSSLLSYEQYF
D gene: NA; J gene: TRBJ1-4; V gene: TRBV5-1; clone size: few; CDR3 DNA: TGCGCCAGCAGCCCGGGTGAGGGCGGTGAAAAACTGTTTTTT; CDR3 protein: CASSPGEGGEKLFF
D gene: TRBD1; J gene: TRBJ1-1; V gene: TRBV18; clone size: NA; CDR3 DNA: TGTGCCAGCTCAAAGGGGACAGGGTCTATCCTGAACACTGAAGCTTTCTTT; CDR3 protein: CASSKGTGSILNTEAFF
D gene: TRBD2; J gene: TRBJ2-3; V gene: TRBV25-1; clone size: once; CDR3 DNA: TGTGCCAGCAGCCCGGCCCGGGGACTAGCGGGAGGGACAGATACGCAGTATTTT; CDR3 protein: CASSPARGLAGGTDTQYF
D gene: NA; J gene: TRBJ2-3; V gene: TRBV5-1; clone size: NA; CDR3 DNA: TGCGCCAGCAGCACTGGACAGTTGTCAGATACGCAGTATTTT; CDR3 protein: CASSTGQLSDTQYF
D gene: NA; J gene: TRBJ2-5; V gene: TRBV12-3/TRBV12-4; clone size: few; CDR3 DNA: TGTGCCAGCAATAGGGGTCGCCGAGAGACCCAGTACTTC; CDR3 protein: CASNRGRRETQYF
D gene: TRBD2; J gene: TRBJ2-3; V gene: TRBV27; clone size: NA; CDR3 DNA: TGTGCCAGCAGTATAGGGACTAGCGGGGCTAGCACAGATACGCAGTATTTT; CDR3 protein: CASSIGTSGASTDTQYF
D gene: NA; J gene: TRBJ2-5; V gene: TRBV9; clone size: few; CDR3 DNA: TGTGCCAGCAGCGTGCACCCTACACCAGAAGAGACCCAGTACTTC; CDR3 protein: CASSVHPTPEETQYF
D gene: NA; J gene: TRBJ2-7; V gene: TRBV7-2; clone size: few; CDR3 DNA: TGTGCCAGCAGCAGAGACAGGTACTCCTACGAGCAGTACTTC; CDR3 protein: CASSRDRYSYEQYF
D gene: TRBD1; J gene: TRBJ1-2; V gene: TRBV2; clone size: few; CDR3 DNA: TGTGCCAGCAGTGGGGGACAGTACTATGGCTACACCTTC; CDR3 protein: CASSGGQYYGYTF
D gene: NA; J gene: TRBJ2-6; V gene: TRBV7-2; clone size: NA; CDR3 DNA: TGTGCCAGCAGCTTTCAGGCCTCTGGGGCCAACGTCCTGACTTTC; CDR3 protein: CASSFQASGANVLTF
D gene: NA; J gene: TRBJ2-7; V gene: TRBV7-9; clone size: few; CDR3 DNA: TGTGCCAGCAGCTCCCCGGACAGTGCCTACGAGCAGTACTTC; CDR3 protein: CASSSPDSAYEQYF
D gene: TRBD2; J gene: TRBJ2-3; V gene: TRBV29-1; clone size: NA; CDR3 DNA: TGCAGCGTTGAGGGAGGGTGGACAGATACGCAGTATTTT; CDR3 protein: CSVEGGWTDTQYF
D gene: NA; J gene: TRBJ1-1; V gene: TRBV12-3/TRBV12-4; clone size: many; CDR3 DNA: TGTGCCAGCAGATCGTATAGGTTGGGACACCGGGAAGACACTGAAGCTTTCTTT; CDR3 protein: CASRSYRLGHREDTEAFF
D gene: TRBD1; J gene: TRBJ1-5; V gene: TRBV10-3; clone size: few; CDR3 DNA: TGTGCCATCAGTGAGTCGACAGGGTCAAATCAGCCCCAGCATTTT; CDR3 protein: CAISESTGSNQPQHF
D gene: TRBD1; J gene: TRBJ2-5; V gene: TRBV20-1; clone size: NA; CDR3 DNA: TGCAGTGCCAACGATGGGGTTCAGGGGGAATCTCCAGAGACCCAGTACTTC; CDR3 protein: CSANDGVQGESPETQYF